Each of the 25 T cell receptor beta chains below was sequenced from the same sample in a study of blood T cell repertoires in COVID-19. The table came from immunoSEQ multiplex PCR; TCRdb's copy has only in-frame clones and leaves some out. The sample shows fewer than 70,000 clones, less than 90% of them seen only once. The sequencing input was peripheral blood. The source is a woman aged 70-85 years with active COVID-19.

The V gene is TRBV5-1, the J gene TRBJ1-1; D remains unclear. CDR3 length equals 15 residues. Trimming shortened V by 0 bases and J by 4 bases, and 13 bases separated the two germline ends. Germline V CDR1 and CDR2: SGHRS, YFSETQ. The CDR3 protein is CASSLAEGVGTEAFF. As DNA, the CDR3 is TGCGCCAGCAGCTTGGCCGAGGGTGTGGGCACTGAAGCTTTCTTT.

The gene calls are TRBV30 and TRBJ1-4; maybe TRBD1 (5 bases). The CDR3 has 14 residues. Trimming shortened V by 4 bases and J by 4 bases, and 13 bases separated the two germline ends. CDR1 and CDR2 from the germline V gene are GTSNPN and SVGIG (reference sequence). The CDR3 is CAWTRGTGNEKLFF. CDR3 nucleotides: TGTGCCTGGACCCGCGGGACGGGTAATGAAAAACTGTTTTTT.

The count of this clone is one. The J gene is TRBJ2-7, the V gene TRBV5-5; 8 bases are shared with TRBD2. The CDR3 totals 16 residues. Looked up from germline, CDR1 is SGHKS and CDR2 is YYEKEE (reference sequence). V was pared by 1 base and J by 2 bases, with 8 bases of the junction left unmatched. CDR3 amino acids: CASSLHLSGVPYEQYF. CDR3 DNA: TGTGCCAGCAGCTTGCACCTTAGCGGGGTTCCCTACGAGCAGTACTTC.

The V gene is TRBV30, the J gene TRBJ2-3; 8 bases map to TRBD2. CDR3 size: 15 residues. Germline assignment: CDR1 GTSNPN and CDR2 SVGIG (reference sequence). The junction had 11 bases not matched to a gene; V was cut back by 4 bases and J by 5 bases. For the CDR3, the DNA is TGTGCCTGGACCCGGGGGGGTCTTGACGTAGATACGCAGTATTTT. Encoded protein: CAWTRGGLDVDTQYF.

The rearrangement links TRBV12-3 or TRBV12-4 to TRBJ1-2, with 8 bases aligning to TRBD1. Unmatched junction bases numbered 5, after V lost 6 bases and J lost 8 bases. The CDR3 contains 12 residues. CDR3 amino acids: CASSQGAEGYTF. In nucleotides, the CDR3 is TGTGCCAGCAGCCAGGGGGCGGAAGGCTACACCTTC.

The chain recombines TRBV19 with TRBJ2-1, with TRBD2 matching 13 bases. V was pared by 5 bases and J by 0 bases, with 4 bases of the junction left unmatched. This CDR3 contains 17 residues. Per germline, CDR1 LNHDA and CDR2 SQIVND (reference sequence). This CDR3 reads CASSPGLAGSSYNEQFF. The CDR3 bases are TGTGCCAGTAGTCCGGGACTAGCGGGAAGCTCCTACAATGAGCAGTTCTTC.

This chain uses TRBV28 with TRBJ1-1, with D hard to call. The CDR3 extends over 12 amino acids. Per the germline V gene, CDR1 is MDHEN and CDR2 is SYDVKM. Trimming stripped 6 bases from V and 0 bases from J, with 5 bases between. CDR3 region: CASRSLNTEAFF. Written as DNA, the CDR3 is TGTGCCAGCAGGTCCTTGAACACTGAAGCTTTCTTT.

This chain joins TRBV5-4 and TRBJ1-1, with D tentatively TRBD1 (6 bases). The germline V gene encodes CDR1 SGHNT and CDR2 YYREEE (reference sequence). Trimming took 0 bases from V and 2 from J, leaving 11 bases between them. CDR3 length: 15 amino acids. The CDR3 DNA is TGTGCCAGCAGCTTGGACGGGACAAAAAACACTGAAGCTTTCTTT. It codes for CASSLDGTKNTEAFF.

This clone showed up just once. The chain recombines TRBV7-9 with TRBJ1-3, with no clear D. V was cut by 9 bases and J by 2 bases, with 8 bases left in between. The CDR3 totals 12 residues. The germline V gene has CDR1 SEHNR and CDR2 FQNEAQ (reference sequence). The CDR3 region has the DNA TGTGCCAGGCTAGGCGCTGGAAACACCATATATTTT. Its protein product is CARLGAGNTIYF.

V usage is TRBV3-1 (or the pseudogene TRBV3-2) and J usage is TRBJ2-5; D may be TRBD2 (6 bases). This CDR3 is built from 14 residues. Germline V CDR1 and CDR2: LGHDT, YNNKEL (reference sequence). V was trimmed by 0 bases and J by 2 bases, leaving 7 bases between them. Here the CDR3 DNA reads TGTGCCAGCAGCCAAGATCTAGCGCAAGAGACCCAGTACTTC. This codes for CASSQDLAQETQYF.

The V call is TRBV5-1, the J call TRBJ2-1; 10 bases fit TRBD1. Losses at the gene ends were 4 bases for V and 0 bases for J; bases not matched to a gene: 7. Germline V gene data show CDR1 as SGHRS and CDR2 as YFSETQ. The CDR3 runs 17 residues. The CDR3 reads CASSDDRGRSSYNEQFF. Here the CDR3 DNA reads TGCGCCAGCAGCGACGACAGGGGGCGGAGCTCCTACAATGAGCAGTTCTTC.

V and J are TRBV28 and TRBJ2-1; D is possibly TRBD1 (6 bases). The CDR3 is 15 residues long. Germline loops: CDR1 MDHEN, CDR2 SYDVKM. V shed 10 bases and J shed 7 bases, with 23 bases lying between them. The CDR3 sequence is CATEDSSLNVNEQFF. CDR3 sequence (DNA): TGTGCCACCGAGGACAGCTCCCTAAACGTGAATGAGCAGTTCTTC. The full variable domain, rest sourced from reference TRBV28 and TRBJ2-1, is DVKVTQSSRYLVKRTGEKVFLECVQDMDHENMFWYRQDPGLGLRLIYFSYDVKMKEKGDIPEGYSVSREKKERFSLILESASTNQTSMYLCATEDSSLNVNEQFFGPGTRLTVL.

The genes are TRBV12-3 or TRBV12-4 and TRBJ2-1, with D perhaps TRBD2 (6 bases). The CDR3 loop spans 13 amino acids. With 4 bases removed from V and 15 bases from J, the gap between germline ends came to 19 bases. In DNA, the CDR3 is TGTGCCAGCAGTTCCCGGGACTCCCGCATACTGTTCTTC. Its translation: CASSSRDSRILFF.

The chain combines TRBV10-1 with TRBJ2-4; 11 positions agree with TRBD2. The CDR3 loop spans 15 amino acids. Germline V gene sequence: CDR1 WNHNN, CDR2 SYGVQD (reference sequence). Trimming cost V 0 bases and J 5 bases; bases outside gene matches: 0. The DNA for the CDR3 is TGCGCCAGCAGTGAGTCGGGACTAGCGGAAAACATTCAGTACTTC. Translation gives CASSESGLAENIQYF.

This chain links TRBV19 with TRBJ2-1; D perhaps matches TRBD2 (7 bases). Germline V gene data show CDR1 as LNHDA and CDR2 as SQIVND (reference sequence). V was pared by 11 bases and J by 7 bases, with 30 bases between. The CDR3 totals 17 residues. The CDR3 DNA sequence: TGTGCCGAGCCAACGGAGGGGGGGGTCGTCTGGGATAATGAGCAGTTCTTC. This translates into CAEPTEGGVVWDNEQFF.

The CDR3 nucleotides are TGTGCCAGCAGGGTCCAGACAGGGGGTATCACTGAAGCTTTCTTT. It yields the protein CASRVQTGGITEAFF. The gene calls are TRBV6-5 and TRBJ1-1; 9 bases fit TRBD1. The CDR3 extends over 15 amino acids. The V and J ends lost 6 bases and 4 bases, in that order; junction bases with no gene match: 9. CDR1 MNHEY and CDR2 SVGAGI come from the germline V gene.

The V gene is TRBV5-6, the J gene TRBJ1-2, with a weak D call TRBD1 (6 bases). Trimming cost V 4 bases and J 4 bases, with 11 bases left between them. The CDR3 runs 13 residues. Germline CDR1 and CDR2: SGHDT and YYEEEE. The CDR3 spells CASSPTGPYGYTF. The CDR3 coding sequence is TGTGCCAGCAGCCCAACAGGGCCCTATGGCTACACCTTC.

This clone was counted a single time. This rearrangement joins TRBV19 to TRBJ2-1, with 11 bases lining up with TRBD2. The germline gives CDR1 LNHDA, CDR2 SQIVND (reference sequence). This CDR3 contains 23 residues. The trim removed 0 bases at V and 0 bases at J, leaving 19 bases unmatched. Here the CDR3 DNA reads TGTGCCAGTAGTATAGATCGGGCTAGCGGGAGGCCCATGTGGACTAGCTCCTACAATGAGCAGTTCTTC. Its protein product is CASSIDRASGRPMWTSSYNEQFF.

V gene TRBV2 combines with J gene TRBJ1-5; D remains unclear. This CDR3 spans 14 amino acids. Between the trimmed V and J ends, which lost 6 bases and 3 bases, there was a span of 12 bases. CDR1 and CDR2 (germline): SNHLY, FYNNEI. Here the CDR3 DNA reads TGTGCCAGCAGGGGGTGGGAGAACAATCAGCCCCAGCATTTT. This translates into CASRGWENNQPQHF.

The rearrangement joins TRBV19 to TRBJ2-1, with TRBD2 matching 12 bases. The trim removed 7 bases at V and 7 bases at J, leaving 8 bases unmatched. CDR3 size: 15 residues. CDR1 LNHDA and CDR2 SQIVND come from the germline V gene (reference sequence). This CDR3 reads CASNLAGGSRNEQFF. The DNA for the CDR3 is TGTGCCAGTAACCTAGCGGGAGGGTCCAGGAATGAGCAGTTCTTC.

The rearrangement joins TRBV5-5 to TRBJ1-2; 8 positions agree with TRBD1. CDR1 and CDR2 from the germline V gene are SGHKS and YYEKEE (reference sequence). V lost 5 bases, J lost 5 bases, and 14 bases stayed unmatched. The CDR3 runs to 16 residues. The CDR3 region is CASRPTGQGRGYGYTF. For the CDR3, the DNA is TGTGCCAGCAGGCCGACCGGACAGGGCCGGGGGTATGGCTACACCTTC.

The CDR3 here is CASSLGQMNYEQYF. CDR3 nucleotide sequence: TGTGCCAGCAGCTTAGGACAGATGAACTACGAGCAGTACTTC. The chain has TRBV5-4 and TRBJ2-7; a possible D gene is TRBD1 (6 bases). Germline CDR1 is SGHNT and CDR2 is YYREEE (reference sequence). With 2 bases removed from V and 3 bases from J, the gap between germline ends came to 12 bases. The CDR3 is made up of 14 amino acids.

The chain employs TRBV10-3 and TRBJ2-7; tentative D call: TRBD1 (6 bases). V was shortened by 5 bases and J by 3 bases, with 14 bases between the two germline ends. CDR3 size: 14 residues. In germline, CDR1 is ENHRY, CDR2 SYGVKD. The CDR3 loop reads CAISLGGGDYEQYF. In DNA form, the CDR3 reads TGTGCCATCAGTCTCGGTGGGGGCGACTACGAGCAGTACTTC.

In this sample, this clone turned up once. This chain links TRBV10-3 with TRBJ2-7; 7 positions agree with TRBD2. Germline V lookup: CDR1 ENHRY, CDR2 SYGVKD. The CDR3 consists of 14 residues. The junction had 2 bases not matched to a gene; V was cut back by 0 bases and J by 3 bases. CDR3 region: CAISESGGSYEQYF. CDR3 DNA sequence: TGTGCCATCAGTGAGTCGGGGGGGAGCTACGAGCAGTACTTC.

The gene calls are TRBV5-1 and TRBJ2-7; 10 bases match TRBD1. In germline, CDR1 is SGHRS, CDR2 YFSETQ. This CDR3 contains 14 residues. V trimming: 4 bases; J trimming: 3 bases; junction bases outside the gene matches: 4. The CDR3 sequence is CASSVRDRGYEQYF. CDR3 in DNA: TGCGCCAGCAGCGTCCGGGACAGGGGCTACGAGCAGTACTTC. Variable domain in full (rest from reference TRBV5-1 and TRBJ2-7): KAGVTQTPRYLIKTRGQQVTLSCSPISGHRSVSWYQQTPGQGLQFLFEYFSETQRNKGNFPGRFSGRQFSNSRSEMNVSTLELGDSALYLCASSVRDRGYEQYFGPGTRLTVT.